This passage covers 17 T cell receptor beta chains from one sample sequenced in a study of type 1 and type 2 diabetes patients. The PCR template was genomic DNA. A primer set of 30 forward and 13 reverse primers amplified the CDR3. TCRdb re-derived calls from the multiplex PCR reads in MiXCR, one entry per CDR3 protein. There are about 250,000 distinct CDR3 sequences in the sample; 45% to 60% occur only once, and roughly an eighth lies in the top ten. Source material: peripheral blood mononuclear cells (PBMCs). The receptors shown here come from a man younger than 35 with type 2 diabetes.

The sample holds a few counts of this clonotype. The chain links TRBV7-8 to TRBJ2-3, with a weak D call TRBD2 (7 bases). Trimming removed 5 bases from V and 5 bases from J, with 17 bases in between. Germline CDR1 SGHVS, CDR2 FQNEAQ. CDR3 length equals 15 residues. The CDR3 sequence: CASSATGGTGDTQYF. The DNA for the CDR3 is TGTGCCAGCAGCGCCACGGGGGGCACGGGAGATACGCAGTATTTT.

The chain recombines TRBV7-2 with TRBJ2-1, with 11 bases matching TRBD1. V lost 5 bases and J lost 6; bases outside the gene matches: 6. The germline V gene has CDR1 SGHTA and CDR2 FQGNSA. This CDR3 is 15 amino acids long. The CDR3 is CASSPRDRGGNEQFF. CDR3 DNA sequence: TGTGCCAGCAGCCCCCGGGACAGGGGGGGCAATGAGCAGTTCTTC. Complete variable domain (other parts from reference TRBV7-2 and TRBJ2-1): GAGVSQSPSNKVTEKGKDVELRCDPISGHTALYWYRQSLGQGLEFLIYFQGNSAPDKSGLPSDRFSAERTGGSVSTLTIQRTQQEDSAVYLCASSPRDRGGNEQFFGPGTRLTVL.

This clonotype has a handful of counts. The chain carries TRBV20-1 and TRBJ2-3, with D possibly being TRBD2 (6 bases). CDR3 length: 14 residues. CDR1 is DFQATT, CDR2 SNEGSKA, per germline (reference sequence). Trimming stripped 4 bases from V and 6 bases from J, with 17 bases between. CDR3 sequence reads: CSAKRVQRVDTQYF. The CDR3 region has the DNA TGCAGTGCTAAGAGGGTCCAGCGGGTGGATACGCAGTATTTT.

The CDR3 DNA sequence: TGTGCCACCCGGACTAGCGGGAGTGATACGCAGTATTTT. It translates to CATRTSGSDTQYF. The J gene is TRBJ2-3, the V gene TRBV24-1; 13 bases align to TRBD2. The CDR3 runs 13 residues. Germline V gene data show CDR1 as KGHDR and CDR2 as SFDVKD. J lost 6 bases, V lost 9 bases, and 2 bases had no gene match.

This clonotype was counted only a few times. The genes are TRBV19 and TRBJ1-2, with D possibly matching TRBD1 (5 bases). Per germline, CDR1 LNHDA and CDR2 SQIVND (reference sequence). The V and J ends lost 5 bases and 5 bases respectively, with 12 bases between them. CDR3 length: 13 residues. The CDR3 here is CASSPGRAYGYTF. The CDR3 DNA is TGTGCCAGTAGTCCGGGGCGCGCTTATGGCTACACCTTC.

V gene TRBV6-6 combines with J gene TRBJ1-2; a possible D gene is TRBD1 (5 bases). The ends were cut back, 5 bases at V and 4 bases at J, with 17 bases in the middle. The germline V gene has CDR1 MNHNY and CDR2 SVGAGI (reference sequence). CDR3 size: 15 residues. The CDR3 here is CASSEAGQGGYGYTF. The CDR3 coding sequence is TGTGCCAGCAGTGAAGCGGGTCAGGGTGGCTATGGCTACACCTTC.

The chain employs TRBV19 and TRBJ1-1, with D uncertain. This CDR3 is built from 13 residues. Deletions cut 5 bases from V and 5 bases from J, with 12 bases between. CDR1 LNHDA and CDR2 SQIVND come from the germline V gene (reference sequence). In DNA form, the CDR3 reads TGTGCCAGTAGTCGGTCGGAATCTACTGAAGCTTTCTTT. Amino acids: CASSRSESTEAFF. Together with reference TRBV19 and TRBJ1-1, the CDR3 gives the full variable domain: DGGITQSPKYLFRKEGQNVTLSCEQNLNHDAMYWYRQDPGQGLRLIYYSQIVNDFQKGDIAEGYSVSREKKESFPLTVTSAQKNPTAFYLCASSRSESTEAFFGQGTRLTVV.

In this sample, this clonotype turned up a few times. The chain recombines TRBV30 with TRBJ2-7, with TRBD1 matching over 7 bases. This CDR3 is 11 amino acids long. Trimming at V came to 5 bases and at J to 5 bases, leaving 3 bases not matched to a gene. CDR1 and CDR2 from the germline V gene are GTSNPN and SVGIG (reference sequence). The CDR3 is CAWDRAHEQYF. CDR3 DNA sequence: TGTGCCTGGGACAGGGCCCACGAGCAGTACTTC.

This clonotype has just a few counts. This chain links TRBV5-5 with TRBJ2-7; 7 bases match TRBD1. There are 17 residues in the CDR3. Germline V gene data show CDR1 as SGHKS and CDR2 as YYEKEE (reference sequence). V gave up 0 bases and J gave up 0 bases; unmatched junction bases: 9. CDR3 DNA sequence: TGTGCCAGCAGCTTGGGAGGGCCGGGACAGAGCTCCTACGAGCAGTACTTC. Protein: CASSLGGPGQSSYEQYF.

The chain uses TRBV12-3 or TRBV12-4 and TRBJ1-6, with TRBD1 as a possible D gene (5 bases). CDR3 length: 17 residues. V shed 3 bases and J shed 6 bases, with 18 bases lying between them. DNA for the CDR3: TGTGCCAGCAGTTTCTTCTCGGGGCGCGGGGGTAATTCACCCCTCCACTTT. Translated, it gives CASSFFSGRGGNSPLHF.

The gene calls are TRBV13 and TRBJ2-5, with 9 bases matching TRBD2. V trimming: 0 bases; J trimming: 5 bases; junction bases outside the gene matches: 7. Germline loops: CDR1 PRHDT, CDR2 FYEKMQ (reference sequence). The length of the CDR3 is 16 residues. As DNA, the CDR3 is TGTGCCAGCAGCTTAGGGGGCGGGAGGGCCTGGGAGACCCAGTACTTC. Translation gives CASSLGGGRAWETQYF.

The DNA of the CDR3 is TGTGCCAGCAGCTTAGCTGAGGGGTTGGGCAATGAGCAGTTCTTC. Protein sequence: CASSLAEGLGNEQFF. The rearrangement uses TRBV7-8 and TRBJ2-1; perhaps D is TRBD1 or TRBD2 (5 bases each). CDR1 and CDR2 (germline): SGHVS, FQNEAQ. This CDR3 has 15 amino acids. The germline V and J ends were trimmed by 0 bases and 6 bases, with 12 bases remaining between them.

This clonotype was counted a single time. This sequence joins TRBV25-1 and TRBJ2-4; TRBD2 agrees at 9 bases. Germline trimming cut 7 bases from V and 0 bases from J; bases unmatched to any gene: 4. CDR1 is MGHDK, CDR2 SYGVNS, per germline. This CDR3 comprises 15 residues. CDR3: CASNDSGGAKNIQYF. The DNA of the CDR3 is TGTGCCAGCAATGATAGCGGGGGAGCCAAAAACATTCAGTACTTC.

The sample holds many counts of this clonotype. The chain is built from TRBV6-1 and TRBJ1-1, with 10 bases lining up with TRBD1. Trimming took 5 bases from V and 7 from J; bases not matched to a gene: 13. The CDR3 extends over 16 amino acids. Germline V CDR1 and CDR2: MNHNS, SASEGT. The chain's CDR3 is CASSRGTGVWEGEAFF. In DNA, the CDR3 is TGTGCCAGCAGTCGGGGGACAGGGGTATGGGAGGGTGAAGCTTTCTTT.

This chain connects TRBV12-3 or TRBV12-4 to TRBJ1-4, with D uncertain. The CDR3 loop spans 12 amino acids. The germline V and J ends were trimmed by 5 bases and 7 bases, with 8 bases remaining between them. In DNA, the CDR3 is TGTGCCAGCAGTCCAGGAGGTGAAAAACTGTTTTTT. Its translation: CASSPGGEKLFF.

This clonotype was picked up many times. V usage is TRBV25-1 and J usage is TRBJ1-6; 10 bases are a match to TRBD1. Germline V gives CDR1 MGHDK, CDR2 SYGVNS. The length of the CDR3 is 15 residues. After removal of 4 bases from V and 10 bases from J, the junction contained 7 bases not matched to a gene. CDR3 DNA: TGTGCCAGCAGTGCCTCGACAGGGGGCCAATCACCCCTCCACTTT. This translates into CASSASTGGQSPLHF.

In this sample, this clonotype turned up a few times. The chain joins TRBV20-1 to TRBJ2-5; D uncertain. The germline V and J ends were trimmed by 2 bases and 3 bases, with 4 bases remaining between them. Germline-derived CDR1 and CDR2 are DFQATT and SNEGSKA (reference sequence). This CDR3 has 11 amino acids. In DNA, the CDR3 is TGCAGTGCTAGACAGAAAGAGACCCAGTACTTC. Amino acid sequence: CSARQKETQYF.